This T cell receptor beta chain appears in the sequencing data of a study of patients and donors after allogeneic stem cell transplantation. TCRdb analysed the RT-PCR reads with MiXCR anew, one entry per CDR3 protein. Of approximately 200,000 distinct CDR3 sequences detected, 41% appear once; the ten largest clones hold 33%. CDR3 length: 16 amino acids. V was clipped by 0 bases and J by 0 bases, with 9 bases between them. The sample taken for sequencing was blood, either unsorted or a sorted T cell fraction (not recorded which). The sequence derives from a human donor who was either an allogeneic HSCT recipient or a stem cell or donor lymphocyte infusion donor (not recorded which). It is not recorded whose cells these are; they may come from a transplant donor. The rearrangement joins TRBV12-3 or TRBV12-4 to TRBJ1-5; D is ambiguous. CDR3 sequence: CASSLAGIPSNQPQHF. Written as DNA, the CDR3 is TGTGCCAGCAGTTTAGCCGGCATACCTAGCAATCAGCCCCAGCATTTT.